This T cell receptor beta chain originates from a study of shared clonotypes between healthy human individuals. Turning to the study itself: Each donor's CD4 naive and CD4 memory cells filled three plates apiece, CD8 naive two, and CD8 memory one.

As handled by the study authors: ImmunoSEQ sequences covered only the junction and lacked quality scores; filtering therefore differed. Produced via immunoSEQ multiplex PCR; TCRdb's table is partial and in-frame only. The DNA gave D and trimming, while V, J and clone size come from that table. The profile shows around 2.5 million clones, 93% of them singletons. Those who donated were healthy HIV-negative adults, with no recent acute infections or vaccinations reported. CDR3 length: 14 residues. Trimming removed 5 bases from V and 2 bases from J, with 13 bases in between. Germline values: CDR1 MDHEN, CDR2 SYDVKM.

The sequenced sample consisted of naive CD4+ T cells from PBMCs. As for subset: CD45RA+ positively selected. The rearrangement uses TRBV28 and TRBJ2-7; D is ambiguous. The clonotype was recovered from a man aged 18 to 35 in good health. Some clones in this sample may be carry-over from other donors' samples. DNA of the CDR3: TGTGCCAGCAGTCCTAGGAGCTCCACCTACGAGCAGTACTTC. This gives the protein CASSPRSSTYEQYF.